This TCR beta chain was sequenced in a study of blood T cell repertoires in COVID-19. Whole-study context: The United States, Italy and Spain were the sources of the acute and convalescent COVID-19 samples.

Recovered status in Cohort 3 required two negative PCRs, clearance, or symptom resolution. Study processing details: Quantification of nucleated cells was approximated via reference gene primer amplification. The assay was immunoSEQ multiplex PCR, and TCRdb's table has in-frame clones only and misses some. That table is the source of V, J and clone size, and D and trimming were worked out from the DNA. Seen here are 250,000 to 350,000 clones, 70% to 90% observed once, and the top ten hold about 4.1%. The V and J ends lost 6 bases and 1 base, in that order; junction bases with no gene match: 12. The CDR3 has 17 amino acids. Germline-derived CDR1 and CDR2 are MGHDK and SYGVNS.

This chain links TRBV25-1 with TRBJ2-1; 7 nucleotides line up with TRBD2. This clonotype was obtained from a woman aged 25-40 years who had recovered from COVID-19. The sequenced sample was PBMCs or T cells enriched from blood (not recorded which). CDR3 in amino acids: CASSPPGGTGSYNEQFF. In DNA form, the CDR3 reads TGTGCCAGCAGCCCTCCCGGGGGGACTGGGTCCTACAATGAGCAGTTCTTC.